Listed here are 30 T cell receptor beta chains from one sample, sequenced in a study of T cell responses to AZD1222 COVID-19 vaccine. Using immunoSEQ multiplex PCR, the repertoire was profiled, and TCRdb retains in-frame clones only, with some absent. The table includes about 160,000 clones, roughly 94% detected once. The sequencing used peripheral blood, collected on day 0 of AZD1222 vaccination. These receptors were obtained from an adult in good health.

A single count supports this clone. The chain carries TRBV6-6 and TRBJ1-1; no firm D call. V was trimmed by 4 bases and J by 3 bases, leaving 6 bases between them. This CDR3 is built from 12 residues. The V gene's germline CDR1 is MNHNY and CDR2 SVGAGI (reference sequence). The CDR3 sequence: CASSSLDTEAFF. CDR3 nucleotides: TGTGCCAGCAGTTCACTAGACACTGAAGCTTTCTTT.

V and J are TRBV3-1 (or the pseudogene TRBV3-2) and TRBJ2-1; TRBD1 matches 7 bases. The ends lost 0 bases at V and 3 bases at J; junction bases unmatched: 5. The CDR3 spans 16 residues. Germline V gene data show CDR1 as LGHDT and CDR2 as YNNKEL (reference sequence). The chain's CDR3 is CASSQESTGNYNEQFF. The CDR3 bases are TGTGCCAGCAGCCAAGAATCGACAGGGAACTACAATGAGCAGTTCTTC.

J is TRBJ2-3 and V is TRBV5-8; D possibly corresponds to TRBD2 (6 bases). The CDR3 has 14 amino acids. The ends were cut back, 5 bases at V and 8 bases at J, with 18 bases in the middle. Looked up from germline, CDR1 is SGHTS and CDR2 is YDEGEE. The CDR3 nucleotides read TGTGCCAGCAGTTCGGACCTCGGGGGTGCTACGCAGTATTTT. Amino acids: CASSSDLGGATQYF.

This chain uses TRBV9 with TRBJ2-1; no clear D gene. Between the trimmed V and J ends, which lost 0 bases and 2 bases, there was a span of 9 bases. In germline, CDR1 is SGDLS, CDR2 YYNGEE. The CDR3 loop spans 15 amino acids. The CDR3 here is CASSVGSSPYNEQFF. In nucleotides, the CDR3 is TGTGCCAGCAGCGTAGGCTCATCCCCCTACAATGAGCAGTTCTTC.

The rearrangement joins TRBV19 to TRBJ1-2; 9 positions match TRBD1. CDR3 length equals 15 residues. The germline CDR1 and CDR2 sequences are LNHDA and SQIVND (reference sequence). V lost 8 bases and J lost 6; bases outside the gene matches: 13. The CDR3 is CASSDRGRRSDGYTF. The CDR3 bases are TGTGCCAGTTCGGACAGGGGTAGGAGGTCGGATGGCTACACCTTC.

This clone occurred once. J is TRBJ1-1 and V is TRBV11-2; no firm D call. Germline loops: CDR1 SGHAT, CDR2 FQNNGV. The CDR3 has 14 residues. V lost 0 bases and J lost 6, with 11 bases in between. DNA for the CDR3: TGTGCCAGCAGCTTAGATCTGGGTGCGCCTGAAGCTTTCTTT. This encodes CASSLDLGAPEAFF. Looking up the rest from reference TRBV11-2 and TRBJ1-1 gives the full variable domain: EAGVAQSPRYKIIEKRQSVAFWCNPISGHATLYWYQQILGQGPKLLIQFQNNGVVDDSQLPKDRFSAERLKGVDSTLKIQPAKLEDSAVYLCASSLDLGAPEAFFGQGTRLTVV.

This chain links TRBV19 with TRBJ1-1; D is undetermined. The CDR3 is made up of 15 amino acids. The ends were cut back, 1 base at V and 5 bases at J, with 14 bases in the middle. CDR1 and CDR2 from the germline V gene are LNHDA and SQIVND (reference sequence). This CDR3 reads CASSIVVDPGTEAFF. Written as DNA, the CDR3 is TGTGCCAGTAGTATAGTGGTGGACCCCGGAACTGAAGCTTTCTTT.

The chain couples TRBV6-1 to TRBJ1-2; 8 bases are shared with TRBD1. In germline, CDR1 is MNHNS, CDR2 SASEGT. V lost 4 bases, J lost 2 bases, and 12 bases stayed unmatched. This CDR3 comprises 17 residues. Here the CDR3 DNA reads TGTGCCAGCAGTGCATCTACCTCGGGACAGGTGAACTATGGCTACACCTTC. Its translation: CASSASTSGQVNYGYTF.

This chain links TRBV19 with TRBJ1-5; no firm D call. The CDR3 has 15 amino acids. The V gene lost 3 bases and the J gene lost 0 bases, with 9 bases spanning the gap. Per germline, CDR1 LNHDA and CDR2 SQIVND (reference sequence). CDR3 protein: CASSIRLYSNQPQHF. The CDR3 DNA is TGTGCCAGTAGTATCCGTCTCTATAGCAATCAGCCCCAGCATTTT.

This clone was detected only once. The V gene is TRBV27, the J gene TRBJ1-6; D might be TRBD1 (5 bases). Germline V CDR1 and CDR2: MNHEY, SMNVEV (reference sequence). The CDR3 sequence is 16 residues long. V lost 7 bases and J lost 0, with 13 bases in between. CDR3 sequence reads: CASMDTLSSYNSPLHF. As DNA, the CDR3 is TGTGCCAGCATGGACACTCTAAGCTCCTATAATTCACCCCTCCACTTT.

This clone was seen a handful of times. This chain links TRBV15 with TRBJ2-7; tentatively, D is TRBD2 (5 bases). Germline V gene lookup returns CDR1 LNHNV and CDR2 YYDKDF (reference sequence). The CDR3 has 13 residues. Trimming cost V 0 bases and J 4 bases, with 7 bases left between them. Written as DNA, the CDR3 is TGTGCCACCAGCAGAGATCGCGGGTACGAGCAGTACGTC. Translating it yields CATSRDRGYEQYV.

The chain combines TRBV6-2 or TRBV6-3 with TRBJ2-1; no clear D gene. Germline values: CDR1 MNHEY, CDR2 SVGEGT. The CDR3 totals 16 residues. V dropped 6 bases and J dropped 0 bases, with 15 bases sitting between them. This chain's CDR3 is CASSTRLSSSYNEQFF. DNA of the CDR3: TGTGCCAGCAGCACCCGCCTCTCTAGCTCCTACAATGAGCAGTTCTTC.

CDR3 sequence (DNA): TGTGCCAGCAGCTTATCGGGGCGGAGCTCTGGGGCCAACGTCCTGACTTTC. Translation gives CASSLSGRSSGANVLTF. The V gene is TRBV11-2, the J gene TRBJ2-6, with D tentatively TRBD1 or TRBD2 (5 bases each). Germline CDR1 SGHAT, CDR2 FQNNGV. The CDR3 consists of 17 residues. Trimming stripped 2 bases from V and 0 bases from J, with 11 bases between.

CDR3 DNA: TGTGCCAGCAGTTTATCGCGGATGGGGCAGTTCTTC. It yields the protein CASSLSRMGQFF. This sequence joins TRBV28 and TRBJ2-1; D ambiguous. This CDR3 has 12 residues. The V gene lost 1 base and the J gene lost 12 bases, with 10 bases spanning the gap. CDR1 and CDR2 (germline): MDHEN, SYDVKM.

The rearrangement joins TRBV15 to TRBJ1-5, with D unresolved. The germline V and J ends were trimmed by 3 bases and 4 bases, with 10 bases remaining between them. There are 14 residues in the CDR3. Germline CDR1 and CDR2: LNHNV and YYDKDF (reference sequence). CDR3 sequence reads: CATSRALINQPQHF. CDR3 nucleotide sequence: TGTGCCACCAGCAGGGCCCTAATTAATCAGCCCCAGCATTTT.

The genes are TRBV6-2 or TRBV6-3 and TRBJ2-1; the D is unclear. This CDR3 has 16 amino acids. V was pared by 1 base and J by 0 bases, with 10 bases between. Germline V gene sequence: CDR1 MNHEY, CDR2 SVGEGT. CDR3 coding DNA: TGTGCCAGCAGTTACTGGTCGGCCAGCTCCTACAATGAGCAGTTCTTC. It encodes CASSYWSASSYNEQFF.

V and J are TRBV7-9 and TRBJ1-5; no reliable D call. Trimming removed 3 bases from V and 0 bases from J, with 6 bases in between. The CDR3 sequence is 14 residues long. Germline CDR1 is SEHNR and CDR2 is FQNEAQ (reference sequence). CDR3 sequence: CASSFGDSNQPQHF. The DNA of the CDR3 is TGTGCCAGCAGCTTCGGGGATAGCAATCAGCCCCAGCATTTT.

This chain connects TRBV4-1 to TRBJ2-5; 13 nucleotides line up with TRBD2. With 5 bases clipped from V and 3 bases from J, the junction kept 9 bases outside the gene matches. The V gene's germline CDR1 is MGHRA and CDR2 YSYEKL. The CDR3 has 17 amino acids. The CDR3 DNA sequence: TGCGCCAGCAGCTCTCACTCGGGACTAGCGGGAAAAGAGACCCAGTACTTC. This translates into CASSSHSGLAGKETQYF.

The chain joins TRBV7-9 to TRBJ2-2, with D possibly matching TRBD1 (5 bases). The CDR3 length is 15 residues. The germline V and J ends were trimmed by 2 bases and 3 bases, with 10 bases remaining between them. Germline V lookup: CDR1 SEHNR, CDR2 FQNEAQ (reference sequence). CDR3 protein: CASSLKAGHTGELFF. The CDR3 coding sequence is TGTGCCAGCAGCTTAAAAGCAGGGCACACCGGGGAGCTGTTTTTT.

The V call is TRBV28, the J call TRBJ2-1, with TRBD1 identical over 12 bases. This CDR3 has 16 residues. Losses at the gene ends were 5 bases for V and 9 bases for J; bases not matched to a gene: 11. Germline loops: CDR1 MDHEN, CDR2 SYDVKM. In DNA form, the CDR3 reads TGTGCCAGCAGTCCACAGGGACAGGGGGCGGTGGGTGAGCAGTTCTTC. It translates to CASSPQGQGAVGEQFF.

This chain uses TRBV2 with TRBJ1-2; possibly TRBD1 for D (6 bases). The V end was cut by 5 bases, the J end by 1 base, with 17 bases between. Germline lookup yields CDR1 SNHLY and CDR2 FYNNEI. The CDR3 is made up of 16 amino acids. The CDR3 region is CASSLDRLGRNYGYTF. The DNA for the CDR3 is TGTGCCAGCAGTTTGGACAGACTCGGTCGTAACTATGGCTACACCTTC.

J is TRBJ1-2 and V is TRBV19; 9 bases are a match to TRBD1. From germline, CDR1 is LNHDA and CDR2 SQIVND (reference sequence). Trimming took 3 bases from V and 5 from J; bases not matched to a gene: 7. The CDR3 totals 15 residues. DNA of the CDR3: TGTGCCAGTAGTATCGCGGGACAGGGAGATTATGGCTACACCTTC. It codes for CASSIAGQGDYGYTF.

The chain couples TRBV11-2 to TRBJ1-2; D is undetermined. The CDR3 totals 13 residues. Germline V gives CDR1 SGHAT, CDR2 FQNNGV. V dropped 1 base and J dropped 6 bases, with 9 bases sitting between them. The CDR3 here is CASSLGFRNGYTF. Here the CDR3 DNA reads TGTGCCAGCAGCTTAGGGTTTCGGAATGGCTACACCTTC.

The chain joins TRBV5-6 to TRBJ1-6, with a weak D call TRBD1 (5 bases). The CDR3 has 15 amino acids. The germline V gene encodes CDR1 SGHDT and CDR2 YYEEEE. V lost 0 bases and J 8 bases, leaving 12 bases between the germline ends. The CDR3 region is CASSLENAGDSPLHF. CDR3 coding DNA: TGTGCCAGCAGCTTGGAAAACGCGGGGGATTCACCCCTCCACTTT. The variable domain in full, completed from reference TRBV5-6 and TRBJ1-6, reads DAGVTQSPTHLIKTRGQQVTLRCSPKSGHDTVSWYQQALGQGPQFIFQYYEEEERQRGNFPDRFSGHQFPNYSSELNVNALLLGDSALYLCASSLENAGDSPLHFGNGTRLTVT.

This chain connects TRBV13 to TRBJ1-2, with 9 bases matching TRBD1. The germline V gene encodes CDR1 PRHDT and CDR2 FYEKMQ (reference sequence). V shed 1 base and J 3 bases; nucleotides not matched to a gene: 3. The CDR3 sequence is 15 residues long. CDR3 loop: CASSLDRTGDYGYTF. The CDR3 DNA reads TGTGCCAGCAGCTTAGATCGGACAGGGGACTATGGCTACACCTTC.

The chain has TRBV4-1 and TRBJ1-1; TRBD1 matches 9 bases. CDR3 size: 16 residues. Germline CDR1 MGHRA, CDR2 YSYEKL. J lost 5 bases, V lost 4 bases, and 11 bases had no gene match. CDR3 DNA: TGCGCCAGCAGCCCACGCTCGACAGGGGGGAGGACTGAAGCTTTCTTT. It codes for CASSPRSTGGRTEAFF.

CDR3 amino acids: CASSPRGGEGSLGNTIYF. In DNA, the CDR3 is TGTGCCAGCAGCCCTCGGGGTGGTGAAGGATCTCTCGGAAACACCATATATTTT. This chain joins TRBV5-4 and TRBJ1-3; D is undetermined. Trimming stripped 4 bases from V and 4 bases from J, with 24 bases between. The CDR3 is made up of 18 amino acids. Germline V lookup: CDR1 SGHNT, CDR2 YYREEE (reference sequence). The complete variable domain, with remaining parts taken from reference TRBV5-4 and TRBJ1-3, reads ETGVTQSPTHLIKTRGQQVTLRCSSQSGHNTVSWYQQALGQGPQFIFQYYREEENGRGNFPPRFSGLQFPNYSSELNVNALELDDSALYLCASSPRGGEGSLGNTIYFGEGSWLTVV.

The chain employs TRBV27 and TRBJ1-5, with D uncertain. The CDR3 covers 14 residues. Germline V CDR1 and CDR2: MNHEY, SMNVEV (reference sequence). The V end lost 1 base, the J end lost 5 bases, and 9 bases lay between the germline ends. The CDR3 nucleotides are TGTGCCAGCAGTTTATTGGAGGGATATCAGCCCCAGCATTTT. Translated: CASSLLEGYQPQHF.

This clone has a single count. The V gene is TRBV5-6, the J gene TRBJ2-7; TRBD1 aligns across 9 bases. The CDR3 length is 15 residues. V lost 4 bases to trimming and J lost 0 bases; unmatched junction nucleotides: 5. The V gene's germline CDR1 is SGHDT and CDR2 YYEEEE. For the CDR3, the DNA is TGTGCCAGCAGCCCAGACAGGGGGAGCTCCTACGAGCAGTACGTC. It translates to CASSPDRGSSYEQYV.

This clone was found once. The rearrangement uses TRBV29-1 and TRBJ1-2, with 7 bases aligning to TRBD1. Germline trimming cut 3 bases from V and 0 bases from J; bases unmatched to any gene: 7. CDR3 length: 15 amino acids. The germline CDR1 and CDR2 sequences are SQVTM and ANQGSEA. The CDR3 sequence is CSVEPWDSTNYGYTF. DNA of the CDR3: TGCAGCGTTGAGCCTTGGGACAGCACTAACTATGGCTACACCTTC.